This TCR beta chain was profiled in a study of T cell responses to AZD1222 COVID-19 vaccine. Notes on the study in general: Targets within unmutated variant regions were reportedly found for nearly half of spike-specific TCRs.

Second-dose recipients at about 4 or about 12 weeks were treated as one pooled group. Measured with immunoSEQ multiplex PCR; TCRdb has only the in-frame clones, and not every one. The top ten clones hold more than 3.5% of a sample with about 90,000 clones, around 85% of them seen once. Comments on this clone: Its target is not known. Other DNA sequences in the same sample also yield this CDR3.

The CDR3 loop spans 13 amino acids. The germline V and J ends were trimmed by 0 bases and 7 bases, with 7 bases remaining between them. In germline, CDR1 is LNHDA, CDR2 SQIVND (reference sequence). The chain joins TRBV19 to TRBJ1-5; D possibly corresponds to TRBD1 (5 bases). The sequencing used peripheral blood, collected 28 days after the second AZD1222 dose. The source of this sequence is an adult who received the AZD1222 COVID-19 vaccine. CDR3 residues: CASSIDRDQPQHF. The CDR3 DNA follows: TGTGCCAGTAGTATAGATAGGGACCAGCCCCAGCATTTT.